These T cell receptor beta chains were read from a single sample in a study of shared clonotypes between healthy human individuals. Profiled with immunoSEQ multiplex PCR; TCRdb holds only in-frame clones, not every one. The sample lists some 1.1 million clones, 70% to 80% seen once, with 0.85% to 1% in the top ten. The specimen was memory CD4+ T cells from PBMCs. The receptor source for this set is a man between 18 and 35 years old in good health. Some clones in this sample may be carry-over from other donors' samples. CDR3s include the opening cysteine and the closing phenylalanine or tryptophan. The D gene is left open where the match is weak. Only part of the rows carry a size: once, few, many, or a class if the clone is expanded.

v_gene: TRBV6-5; abundance: .; j_gene: TRBJ1-2; d_gene: TRBD1; CDR3aa: CASSYVGTGGYGYTF; CDR3nt: TGTGCCAGCAGTTACGTAGGGACAGGGGGCTATGGCTACACCTTC
v_gene: TRBV5-1; abundance: .; j_gene: TRBJ1-2; d_gene: TRBD1; CDR3aa: CASSSQGADYGYTF; CDR3nt: TGCGCCAGCAGCTCACAGGGGGCGGACTATGGCTACACCTTC
v_gene: TRBV7-3; abundance: once; j_gene: TRBJ2-2; d_gene: TRBD1; CDR3aa: CASSLSGQGAIGELFF; CDR3nt: TGTGCCAGCAGCTTAAGCGGACAGGGGGCTATCGGGGAGCTGTTTTTT
v_gene: TRBV18; abundance: .; j_gene: TRBJ1-4; d_gene: .; CDR3aa: CASSPNTNEKLFF; CDR3nt: TGTGCCAGCTCACCCAATACCAATGAAAAACTGTTTTTT
v_gene: TRBV28; abundance: .; j_gene: TRBJ2-1; d_gene: .; CDR3aa: CASSLRGPNEQFF; CDR3nt: TGTGCCAGCAGTTTAAGAGGGCCCAATGAGCAGTTCTTC
v_gene: TRBV7-3; abundance: few; j_gene: TRBJ1-6; d_gene: .; CDR3aa: CASSLLSYNSPLHF; CDR3nt: TGTGCCAGCAGCCTATTGTCCTATAATTCACCCCTCCACTTT
v_gene: TRBV28; abundance: .; j_gene: TRBJ1-1; d_gene: .; CDR3aa: CASSLGTGVTEAFF; CDR3nt: TGTGCCAGCAGTTTGGGCACGGGGGTCACTGAAGCTTTCTTT
v_gene: TRBV28; abundance: .; j_gene: TRBJ2-5; d_gene: TRBD2; CDR3aa: CASKGGREGETQYF; CDR3nt: TGTGCCAGCAAGGGAGGCCGGGAGGGTGAGACCCAGTACTTC
v_gene: TRBV9; abundance: .; j_gene: TRBJ2-1; d_gene: TRBD1; CDR3aa: CASSLRTGQDEQFF; CDR3nt: TGTGCCAGCAGCCTACGGACAGGGCAGGATGAGCAGTTCTTC
v_gene: TRBV2; abundance: .; j_gene: TRBJ1-1; d_gene: .; CDR3aa: CASSVRQANTEAFF; CDR3nt: TGTGCCAGCAGTGTACGGCAGGCGAACACTGAAGCTTTCTTT
v_gene: TRBV7-9; abundance: .; j_gene: TRBJ1-4; d_gene: .; CDR3aa: CASSLGSTRNEKLFF; CDR3nt: TGTGCCAGCAGCTTAGGGTCCACTCGCAATGAAAAACTGTTTTTT
v_gene: TRBV28; abundance: .; j_gene: TRBJ2-7; d_gene: .; CDR3aa: CASTLFGEQYF; CDR3nt: TGTGCCAGCACCCTTTTCGGGGAGCAGTACTTC
v_gene: TRBV6-1; abundance: few; j_gene: TRBJ1-5; d_gene: TRBD1; CDR3aa: CASLRRDRGNQPQHF; CDR3nt: TGTGCCAGCCTACGCCGGGACAGGGGCAATCAGCCCCAGCATTTT
v_gene: TRBV28; abundance: .; j_gene: TRBJ2-7; d_gene: .; CDR3aa: CASSSPGGTGKYEQYF; CDR3nt: TGTGCCAGCAGTAGCCCGGGAGGGACAGGGAAATACGAGCAGTACTTC
v_gene: TRBV6-6; abundance: .; j_gene: TRBJ1-5; d_gene: TRBD1; CDR3aa: CASSTGALQPQHF; CDR3nt: TGTGCCAGCTCTACAGGGGCTCTTCAGCCCCAGCATTTT
v_gene: TRBV6-6; abundance: .; j_gene: TRBJ2-2; d_gene: .; CDR3aa: CASSYQGRSGELFF; CDR3nt: TGTGCCAGCAGTTACCAGGGGCGCTCCGGGGAGCTGTTTTTT
v_gene: TRBV30; abundance: once; j_gene: TRBJ2-4; d_gene: .; CDR3aa: CALQGAPIAKNIQYF; CDR3nt: TGTGCCCTCCAGGGCGCTCCAATAGCCAAAAACATTCAGTACTTC
v_gene: TRBV25-1; abundance: few; j_gene: TRBJ2-5; d_gene: TRBD2; CDR3aa: CASSEASGRLGETQYF; CDR3nt: TGTGCCAGCAGTGAGGCTAGCGGGAGACTAGGGGAGACCCAGTACTTC
v_gene: TRBV5-8; abundance: .; j_gene: TRBJ2-2; d_gene: .; CDR3aa: CASTRDTNTGELFF; CDR3nt: TGTGCCAGCACCAGGGACACGAACACCGGGGAGCTGTTTTTT
v_gene: TRBV27; abundance: once; j_gene: TRBJ2-2; d_gene: TRBD2; CDR3aa: CASSGGLAGATGELFF; CDR3nt: TGTGCCAGCAGTGGAGGACTAGCGGGAGCCACCGGGGAGCTGTTTTTT
v_gene: TRBV29-1; abundance: .; j_gene: TRBJ1-2; d_gene: .; CDR3aa: CSVERTDNYGYTF; CDR3nt: TGCAGCGTTGAAAGGACAGATAACTATGGCTACACCTTC
v_gene: TRBV5-4; abundance: .; j_gene: TRBJ2-1; d_gene: .; CDR3aa: CASSTTAGLNLGEQFF; CDR3nt: TGTGCCAGCAGCACCACGGCAGGTCTAAATCTAGGTGAGCAGTTCTTC
v_gene: TRBV18; abundance: .; j_gene: TRBJ2-3; d_gene: TRBD2; CDR3aa: CASSYLAGSTDTQYF; CDR3nt: TGTGCCAGCTCCTATCTAGCGGGGAGCACAGATACGCAGTATTTT
v_gene: TRBV18; abundance: few; j_gene: TRBJ1-5; d_gene: .; CDR3aa: CASSKDGEGQPQHF; CDR3nt: TGTGCCAGCTCCAAGGACGGTGAAGGGCAGCCCCAGCATTTT
v_gene: TRBV19; abundance: .; j_gene: TRBJ2-4; d_gene: .; CDR3aa: CASSIRGPLYF; CDR3nt: TGTGCCAGTAGTATTCGGGGACCTTTGTACTTC
v_gene: TRBV7-9; abundance: .; j_gene: TRBJ2-7; d_gene: TRBD2; CDR3aa: CASSKGSGRSLDEQYF; CDR3nt: TGTGCCAGCAGCAAAGGTAGCGGGAGGAGCCTCGACGAGCAGTACTTC
v_gene: TRBV19; abundance: few; j_gene: TRBJ1-2; d_gene: .; CDR3aa: CASTNSRENYGYTF; CDR3nt: TGTGCCAGTACGAATAGTAGGGAAAACTATGGCTACACCTTC
v_gene: TRBV7-8; abundance: .; j_gene: TRBJ2-7; d_gene: TRBD1; CDR3aa: CASSQGQGRSGEQYF; CDR3nt: TGTGCCAGCAGTCAAGGACAGGGGCGGTCGGGCGAGCAGTACTTC
v_gene: TRBV5-1; abundance: .; j_gene: TRBJ2-5; d_gene: .; CDR3aa: CASSFGTPQETQYF; CDR3nt: TGCGCCAGCAGCTTTGGGACGCCACAAGAGACCCAGTACTTC
v_gene: TRBV28; abundance: .; j_gene: TRBJ2-7; d_gene: TRBD1; CDR3aa: CASSPGTGHYEQYF; CDR3nt: TGTGCCAGCAGTCCTGGGACAGGGCACTACGAGCAGTACTTC
v_gene: TRBV2; abundance: .; j_gene: TRBJ2-3; d_gene: TRBD1; CDR3aa: CASRRDRGPDTQYF; CDR3nt: TGTGCCAGCAGGCGGGACAGGGGCCCAGATACGCAGTATTTT
v_gene: TRBV4-1; abundance: .; j_gene: TRBJ2-5; d_gene: .; CDR3aa: CASSRRRQETQYF; CDR3nt: TGCGCCAGCAGCCGACGCAGGCAAGAGACCCAGTACTTC
v_gene: TRBV30; abundance: once; j_gene: TRBJ2-5; d_gene: TRBD2; CDR3aa: CAWSDRGLAGGRFAQYF; CDR3nt: TGTGCCTGGAGTGACAGGGGACTAGCGGGAGGCCGGTTTGCCCAGTACTTC
v_gene: TRBV10-3; abundance: .; j_gene: TRBJ1-2; d_gene: .; CDR3aa: CAISERQGLSYTF; CDR3nt: TGTGCCATCAGTGAGAGGCAGGGCCTCAGCTACACCTTC
v_gene: TRBV28; abundance: .; j_gene: TRBJ2-5; d_gene: .; CDR3aa: CASIPGGRYQETQYF; CDR3nt: TGTGCCAGCATTCCTGGGGGACGGTACCAAGAGACCCAGTACTTC
v_gene: TRBV14; abundance: .; j_gene: TRBJ2-5; d_gene: TRBD1; CDR3aa: CASSPGTGGETQYF; CDR3nt: TGTGCCAGCAGCCCCGGGACAGGAGGCGAGACCCAGTACTTC
v_gene: TRBV2; abundance: .; j_gene: TRBJ1-2; d_gene: .; CDR3aa: CASSEARGYTF; CDR3nt: TGTGCCAGCAGTGAAGCCAGGGGCTACACCTTC
v_gene: TRBV19; abundance: once; j_gene: TRBJ2-5; d_gene: TRBD2; CDR3aa: CASSIPSGMGQETQYF; CDR3nt: TGTGCCAGTAGTATACCTAGCGGGATGGGACAAGAGACCCAGTACTTC
v_gene: TRBV5-1; abundance: .; j_gene: TRBJ2-5; d_gene: .; CDR3aa: CASSSQGLEETQYF; CDR3nt: TGCGCCAGCAGCTCCCAGGGGTTGGAAGAGACCCAGTACTTC
v_gene: TRBV5-5; abundance: .; j_gene: TRBJ1-2; d_gene: .; CDR3aa: CASSLALLPYGYTF; CDR3nt: TGTGCCAGCAGCTTGGCCCTTCTGCCCTATGGCTACACCTTC
v_gene: TRBV7-9; abundance: .; j_gene: TRBJ1-5; d_gene: .; CDR3aa: CASSFGFDQPQHF; CDR3nt: TGTGCCAGCAGCTTCGGGTTCGATCAGCCCCAGCATTTT
v_gene: TRBV7-3; abundance: .; j_gene: TRBJ2-3; d_gene: TRBD2; CDR3aa: CASSPRSGSYADTQYF; CDR3nt: TGTGCCAGCAGCCCTCGTAGCGGGAGTTACGCAGATACGCAGTATTTT
v_gene: TRBV28; abundance: .; j_gene: TRBJ2-3; d_gene: TRBD2; CDR3aa: CASSPRSWKGPSGRDTQYF; CDR3nt: TGTGCCAGCAGTCCCCGATCGTGGAAGGGGCCTAGCGGGAGGGATACGCAGTATTTT
v_gene: TRBV29-1; abundance: .; j_gene: TRBJ1-1; d_gene: .; CDR3aa: CSVAAGGNTEAFF; CDR3nt: TGCAGCGTTGCTGCAGGAGGGAACACTGAAGCTTTCTTT
v_gene: TRBV28; abundance: .; j_gene: TRBJ2-5; d_gene: TRBD2; CDR3aa: CASSSQLAGDRETQYF; CDR3nt: TGTGCCAGCAGTTCCCAACTAGCGGGAGATCGGGAGACCCAGTACTTC
v_gene: TRBV7-2; abundance: .; j_gene: TRBJ2-2; d_gene: TRBD2; CDR3aa: CASSELAGNTGELFF; CDR3nt: TGTGCCAGCAGCGAACTAGCGGGTAACACCGGGGAGCTGTTTTTT
v_gene: TRBV6-4; abundance: many; j_gene: TRBJ1-1; d_gene: .; CDR3aa: CASSSQGGTEAFF; CDR3nt: TGTGCCAGCAGTTCACAGGGAGGGACTGAAGCTTTCTTT
v_gene: TRBV28; abundance: .; j_gene: TRBJ2-7; d_gene: .; CDR3aa: CASKGRGYEQYF; CDR3nt: TGTGCCAGCAAAGGCAGGGGCTACGAGCAGTACTTC
v_gene: TRBV28; abundance: .; j_gene: TRBJ1-6; d_gene: TRBD1; CDR3aa: CATQAGGANSLHF; CDR3nt: TGTGCCACCCAGGCAGGGGGCGCAAATTCCCTCCACTTT
v_gene: TRBV5-6; abundance: .; j_gene: TRBJ1-3; d_gene: .; CDR3aa: CASSLGIDSGNTIYF; CDR3nt: TGTGCCAGCAGCTTGGGGATCGATTCGGGAAACACCATATATTTT
v_gene: TRBV19; abundance: .; j_gene: TRBJ2-2; d_gene: TRBD2; CDR3aa: CASSMGLAGGPGIPTGELFF; CDR3nt: TGTGCCAGTAGTATGGGACTAGCGGGAGGGCCTGGGATTCCCACCGGGGAGCTGTTTTTT
v_gene: TRBV6-4; abundance: .; j_gene: TRBJ2-1; d_gene: TRBD2; CDR3aa: CASNNQWEGPTYNEQFF; CDR3nt: TGTGCCAGCAACAACCAGTGGGAGGGGCCCACCTACAATGAGCAGTTCTTC
v_gene: TRBV7-2; abundance: .; j_gene: TRBJ2-1; d_gene: TRBD2; CDR3aa: CASSLGLAVPRGDNEQFF; CDR3nt: TGTGCCAGCAGCTTGGGACTAGCGGTCCCTCGGGGGGACAATGAGCAGTTCTTC
v_gene: TRBV2; abundance: .; j_gene: TRBJ2-5; d_gene: .; CDR3aa: CASSVELETQYF; CDR3nt: TGTGCCAGCAGTGTTGAGCTTGAGACCCAGTACTTC
v_gene: TRBV2; abundance: .; j_gene: TRBJ2-3; d_gene: .; CDR3aa: CASSALGRGGDTQYF; CDR3nt: TGTGCCAGCAGTGCTCTCGGAAGAGGTGGGGATACGCAGTATTTT
v_gene: TRBV19; abundance: .; j_gene: TRBJ2-1; d_gene: TRBD2; CDR3aa: CASSVGRSGNEQFF; CDR3nt: TGTGCCAGTAGTGTCGGGAGGTCTGGGAATGAGCAGTTCTTC
v_gene: TRBV10-3; abundance: few; j_gene: TRBJ1-1; d_gene: TRBD1; CDR3aa: CAISESGQGEAFF; CDR3nt: TGTGCCATCAGTGAGTCCGGACAGGGGGAGGCTTTCTTT
v_gene: TRBV11-1; abundance: few; j_gene: TRBJ2-7; d_gene: .; CDR3aa: CASGRTLEEQYF; CDR3nt: TGTGCCAGCGGCCGGACACTTGAGGAGCAGTACTTC
v_gene: TRBV28; abundance: .; j_gene: TRBJ2-7; d_gene: .; CDR3aa: CASRGPPSNEQYF; CDR3nt: TGTGCCAGCAGGGGACCTCCTTCCAACGAGCAGTACTTC